Below are 29 T cell receptor beta chains sequenced from a single sample in a study of cytomegalovirus exposure and HLA in healthy donors. It was with 60 Vbeta and 13 Jbeta primers that the PCR ran. Method: immunoSEQ multiplex PCR; TCRdb's copy keeps in-frame clones and lacks some. Seen here are tens of thousands of clones, roughly 78% observed once, and the top ten hold approximately 4.8%. Sample: PBMCs. The receptors come from a male donor in good health and CMV-seropositive.

This rearrangement joins TRBV27 to TRBJ2-7; tentatively, D is TRBD2 (6 bases). Per germline, CDR1 MNHEY and CDR2 SMNVEV (reference sequence). CDR3 size: 12 residues. V dropped 5 bases and J dropped 6 bases, with 11 bases sitting between them. CDR3 region: CASSLNGGEQYF. The CDR3 nucleotides read TGTGCCAGCAGTCTGAACGGGGGCGAGCAGTACTTC.

The chain employs TRBV19 and TRBJ1-4; no firm D call. Germline V gene data show CDR1 as LNHDA and CDR2 as SQIVND (reference sequence). Between the trimmed V and J ends, which lost 3 bases and 2 bases, there was a span of 7 bases. The CDR3 runs to 14 residues. CDR3 nucleotide sequence: TGTGCCAGTAGTATCTTCGTGACTAATGAAAAACTGTTTTTT. Amino acid sequence: CASSIFVTNEKLFF.

This clone occurred a few times. The chain uses TRBV6-1 and TRBJ2-1; 8 bases line up with TRBD1. The CDR3 covers 15 residues. V lost 3 bases and J lost 4; bases outside the gene matches: 5. Germline CDR1 MNHNS, CDR2 SASEGT. The CDR3: CASSETRDRYNEQFF. The CDR3 nucleotides read TGTGCCAGCAGTGAGACCCGGGACAGGTACAATGAGCAGTTCTTC.

DNA of the CDR3: TGCAGCGCCGAACAGGGGGCAGGTCAGCCCCAGCATTTT. Translated: CSAEQGAGQPQHF. V usage is TRBV29-1 and J usage is TRBJ1-5; TRBD1 matches 9 bases. V dropped 7 bases and J dropped 6; count of bases not matched to a gene: 7. CDR3 length equals 13 residues. The V gene's germline CDR1 is SQVTM and CDR2 ANQGSEA.

The chain combines TRBV10-1 with TRBJ2-5; TRBD2 matches at 9 bases. The germline V gene encodes CDR1 WNHNN and CDR2 SYGVQD (reference sequence). The CDR3 spans 14 residues. Unmatched junction bases numbered 4, after V lost 5 bases and J lost 3 bases. The CDR3 nucleotides read TGCGCCAGCAGTCTAGCGGGGACTAAAGAGACCCAGTACTTC. Amino acid sequence: CASSLAGTKETQYF.

The chain employs TRBV7-2 and TRBJ2-1, with 8 bases identical to TRBD1. With V trimmed by 5 bases and J by 6 bases, 12 bases remained unmatched. CDR3 length: 16 residues. Per the germline V gene, CDR1 is SGHTA and CDR2 is FQGNSA. The chain's CDR3 is CASSLDGFQGANEQFF. In nucleotides, the CDR3 is TGTGCCAGCAGCCTCGACGGGTTCCAGGGGGCCAATGAGCAGTTCTTC.

Regarding this clone: The DNA is omitted, as the CDR3 cannot be located on it reliably, and the CDR3 follows TCRdb's listing. The V gene is TRBV7-2, the J gene TRBJ1-2; TRBD1 reflects the table's D call only, with no check against the DNA. Per germline, CDR1 SGHTA and CDR2 FQGNSA. The CDR3 sequence runs 13 residues, both termini included. The CDR3: CASILGTGHGYTF.

The J gene is TRBJ2-5, the V gene TRBV28; D not resolved. This CDR3 comprises 13 residues. Germline values: CDR1 MDHEN, CDR2 SYDVKM. The V gene lost 3 bases and the J gene lost 2 bases, with 7 bases spanning the gap. The CDR3 protein is CASSFPNQETQYF. For the CDR3, the DNA is TGTGCCAGCAGTTTCCCCAATCAAGAGACCCAGTACTTC.

In this sample, this clone turned up once. The chain links TRBV5-4 to TRBJ2-3, with 8 bases that match TRBD2. The junction had 11 bases not matched to a gene; V was cut back by 0 bases and J by 5 bases. The germline CDR1 and CDR2 sequences are SGHNT and YYREEE (reference sequence). The CDR3 totals 17 residues. CDR3 sequence: CASSLGTSGLQGDTQYF. The DNA for the CDR3 is TGTGCCAGCAGCTTGGGCACTAGCGGACTACAGGGAGATACGCAGTATTTT.

The chain is built from TRBV6-1 and TRBJ2-1; 10 bases align to TRBD1. V was clipped by 7 bases and J by 7 bases; unmatched bases: 7. Per the germline V gene, CDR1 is MNHNS and CDR2 is SASEGT. The CDR3 is made up of 14 amino acids. CDR3 in amino acids: CASTKDRGWNEQFF. In DNA, the CDR3 is TGTGCCAGCACCAAGGACAGGGGGTGGAATGAGCAGTTCTTC.

The V and J genes are TRBV19 and TRBJ2-7; TRBD1 might be the D (6 bases). This CDR3 region has 14 residues. Germline CDR1 is LNHDA and CDR2 is SQIVND (reference sequence). With 3 bases removed from V and 4 bases from J, the gap between germline ends came to 13 bases. CDR3 in amino acids: CASSITGFGYEQYF. The DNA of the CDR3 is TGTGCCAGTAGTATCACAGGGTTCGGGTACGAGCAGTACTTC.

This clone was observed a handful of times. The chain links TRBV5-1 to TRBJ1-1; D is possibly TRBD1 (6 bases). The CDR3 consists of 15 residues. The V and J ends lost 4 bases and 0 bases respectively, with 13 bases between them. CDR1 and CDR2 (germline): SGHRS, YFSETQ. CDR3 in DNA: TGCGCCAGCAGCCAAGCCCAGGGGTTGAACACTGAAGCTTTCTTT. Translating it yields CASSQAQGLNTEAFF.

The rearrangement joins TRBV6-1 to TRBJ2-6; 7 bases fit TRBD1. Germline-derived CDR1 and CDR2 are MNHNS and SASEGT. Trimming removed 2 bases from V and 0 bases from J; junction bases left unmatched: 7. The CDR3 has 18 residues. Written as DNA, the CDR3 is TGTGCCAGCAGTGAAAGGCAAGGACAGGTCTCTGGGGCCAACGTCCTGACTTTC. Protein product: CASSERQGQVSGANVLTF.

The rearrangement links TRBV27 to TRBJ2-7; perhaps TRBD2 as D (5 bases). Germline V lookup: CDR1 MNHEY, CDR2 SMNVEV (reference sequence). V was cut by 5 bases and J by 5 bases, with 19 bases left in between. The CDR3 totals 15 residues. The CDR3 DNA sequence: TGTGCCAGCAGTCCGGACTTTTACCGGCCCAACGAGCAGTACTTC. This sequence encodes CASSPDFYRPNEQYF.

The chain combines TRBV27 with TRBJ2-7; 8 bases are shared with TRBD1. CDR3 size: 14 residues. Germline CDR1 reads MNHEY; CDR2 reads SMNVEV (reference sequence). J lost 5 bases, V lost 4 bases, and 7 bases had no gene match. CDR3 sequence reads: CASSSFPTGDEQYF. The DNA for the CDR3 is TGTGCCAGCAGTTCATTTCCGACAGGGGACGAGCAGTACTTC.

The chain recombines TRBV6-6 with TRBJ2-7; D may be TRBD1 (6 bases). Germline V gives CDR1 MNHNY, CDR2 SVGAGI (reference sequence). V was pared by 7 bases and J by 3 bases, with 16 bases between. The length of the CDR3 is 14 residues. In DNA, the CDR3 is TGTGCCAGCAAATTATCCGGGACAAACTACGAGCAGTACTTC. This encodes CASKLSGTNYEQYF.

This chain connects TRBV5-4 to TRBJ1-1; D is perhaps TRBD1 (6 bases). Trimming stripped 0 bases from V and 1 base from J, with 13 bases between. CDR3 length equals 16 residues. The germline CDR1 and CDR2 sequences are SGHNT and YYREEE (reference sequence). Here the CDR3 DNA reads TGTGCCAGCAGCTTGGGGCAGGGGATTTCGAACACTGAAGCTTTCTTT. This encodes CASSLGQGISNTEAFF.

The chain combines TRBV15 with TRBJ1-1, with D perhaps TRBD1 (6 bases). Trimming pared 4 bases from V and 3 bases from J, leaving 12 bases between. Germline lookup yields CDR1 LNHNV and CDR2 YYDKDF (reference sequence). The CDR3 is 14 amino acids. CDR3 coding DNA: TGTGCCACCAGCAACAGGGCTGGGGACACTGAAGCTTTCTTT. This encodes CATSNRAGDTEAFF.

The rearrangement links TRBV5-6 to TRBJ1-6; 7 positions match TRBD1. Per the germline V gene, CDR1 is SGHDT and CDR2 is YYEEEE. This CDR3 has 13 residues. The V and J ends lost 5 bases and 10 bases, in that order; junction bases with no gene match: 6. CDR3 loop: CASSPTGYSPLHF. The CDR3 bases are TGTGCCAGCAGTCCGACAGGGTACTCACCCCTCCACTTT.

The gene calls are TRBV29-1 and TRBJ2-2; 7 bases agree with TRBD2. V gave up 7 bases and J gave up 5 bases; unmatched junction bases: 10. Germline-derived CDR1 and CDR2 are SQVTM and ANQGSEA. CDR3 length: 14 amino acids. CDR3 residues: CSGILAVETGELFF. CDR3 in DNA: TGCAGCGGCATTCTAGCGGTAGAAACCGGGGAGCTGTTTTTT.

The rearrangement joins TRBV5-6 to TRBJ2-1; D unclear. The CDR3 length is 15 residues. Germline lookup yields CDR1 SGHDT and CDR2 YYEEEE. Deletions cut 0 bases from V and 2 bases from J, with 9 bases between. As DNA, the CDR3 is TGTGCCAGCAGCTTGGGGTACCCTACCTACAATGAGCAGTTCTTC. Amino acids: CASSLGYPTYNEQFF.

This CDR3 is CATSRVGEETQYF. CDR3 DNA: TGTGCCACCAGCAGAGTAGGGGAAGAGACCCAGTACTTC. This rearrangement joins TRBV15 to TRBJ2-5, with D maybe TRBD1 (5 bases). CDR1 and CDR2 from the germline V gene are LNHNV and YYDKDF (reference sequence). Between the trimmed V and J ends, which lost 1 base and 3 bases, there was a span of 6 bases. This CDR3 is 13 amino acids long. Drawing the rest from reference TRBV15 and TRBJ2-5, the complete variable domain is DAMVIQNPRYQVTQFGKPVTLSCSQTLNHNVMYWYQQKSSQAPKLLFHYYDKDFNNEADTPDNFQSRRPNTSFCFLDIRSPGLGDTAMYLCATSRVGEETQYFGPGTRLLVL.

The V and J genes are TRBV30 and TRBJ1-5; no clear D. The CDR3 is 14 residues long. Between the trimmed V and J ends, which lost 0 bases and 6 bases, there was a span of 12 bases. Germline V gene data show CDR1 as GTSNPN and CDR2 as SVGIG (reference sequence). CDR3 sequence: CAWSVSGFGQPQHF. For the CDR3, the DNA is TGTGCCTGGAGTGTCTCGGGGTTTGGTCAGCCCCAGCATTTT.

The V and J genes are TRBV11-1 and TRBJ1-1; possibly TRBD1 for D (6 bases). The V end lost 6 bases, the J end lost 8 bases, and 13 bases lay between the germline ends. The CDR3 contains 12 residues. CDR1 and CDR2 (germline): SGHAT, FQDESV (reference sequence). CDR3 protein: CASSHMGAEAFF. CDR3 DNA sequence: TGTGCCAGCAGTCACATGGGGGCGGAAGCTTTCTTT.

The chain has TRBV2 and TRBJ2-7; 10 bases map to TRBD2. The CDR3 has 13 amino acids. Germline V lookup: CDR1 SNHLY, CDR2 FYNNEI. V was pared by 2 bases and J by 10 bases, with 5 bases of the junction left unmatched. The CDR3, as DNA: TGTGCCAGCAGTGAATCCAGCGGGAGGGACCAGTACTTC. It encodes CASSESSGRDQYF.

The chain employs TRBV7-9 and TRBJ2-7; 7 bases map to TRBD1. V lost 4 bases to trimming and J lost 0 bases; unmatched junction nucleotides: 9. Per the germline V gene, CDR1 is SEHNR and CDR2 is FQNEAQ (reference sequence). The CDR3 is made up of 16 amino acids. CDR3 in DNA: TGTGCCAGCAGCTCCATAGACAGGGTCCTCTCCTACGAGCAGTACTTC. Its translation is CASSSIDRVLSYEQYF. Based on the CDR3 plus reference TRBV7-9 and TRBJ2-7, the full variable domain is DTGVSQNPRHKITKRGQNVTFRCDPISEHNRLYWYRQTLGQGPEFLTYFQNEAQLEKSRLLSDRFSAERPKGSFSTLEIQRTEQGDSAMYLCASSSIDRVLSYEQYFGPGTRLTVT.

This clone was seen once. This chain links TRBV1 with TRBJ2-7; TRBD2 is the table's D call and was not checked against the DNA. TRBV1 is an annotated pseudogene. The CDR3 sequence is 18 residues long. CDR3 sequence reads: CTSSQAQGLAGATYEQYF. CDR3 DNA: TGCACCAGCAGCCAAGCCCAAGGACTAGCGGGAGCCACCTACGAGCAGTACTTC.

The chain has TRBV28 and TRBJ2-7; D not resolved. The germline CDR1 and CDR2 sequences are MDHEN and SYDVKM. The V end was cut by 5 bases, the J end by 2 bases, with 13 bases between. CDR3 length equals 14 residues. CDR3 residues: CASSPVYPPYEQYF. The CDR3 DNA reads TGTGCCAGCAGTCCAGTATACCCCCCCTACGAGCAGTACTTC. Based on the CDR3 plus reference TRBV28 and TRBJ2-7, the full variable domain is DVKVTQSSRYLVKRTGEKVFLECVQDMDHENMFWYRQDPGLGLRLIYFSYDVKMKEKGDIPEGYSVSREKKERFSLILESASTNQTSMYLCASSPVYPPYEQYFGPGTRLTVT.

The chain is built from TRBV27 and TRBJ2-3; no clear D. CDR3 length: 10 residues. Trimming cost V 7 bases and J 7 bases, with 6 bases left between them. Germline lookup yields CDR1 MNHEY and CDR2 SMNVEV (reference sequence). The CDR3 here is CASTPYTQYF. DNA for the CDR3: TGTGCCAGCACCCCCTATACGCAGTATTTT.